These 27 T cell receptor beta chains originate from one sample sequenced in a study of PD-1 blockade in classical Hodgkin lymphoma. Assay used: immunoSEQ multiplex PCR; TCRdb lists only in-frame clones, some missing. The table shows tens of thousands of clones, with approximately 71% occurring only once. Each of the patients experienced relapse following autologous stem cell transplantation, and their brentuximab vedotin exposure differed. This specimen was peripheral blood mononuclear cells (PBMCs), taken at baseline. The receptors stem from a human donor with classical Hodgkin lymphoma.

The chain recombines TRBV7-2 with TRBJ2-7, with TRBD2 as a possible D gene (5 bases). The ends were cut back, 4 bases at V and 3 bases at J, with 13 bases in the middle. The CDR3 is 14 residues long. Germline V gives CDR1 SGHTA, CDR2 FQGNSA. The CDR3 sequence is CASSSSLGVYEQYF. DNA of the CDR3: TGTGCCAGCAGCTCCTCTCTCGGGGTCTACGAGCAGTACTTC.

The chain combines TRBV27 with TRBJ1-1; no firm D call. Trimming removed 1 base from V and 0 bases from J, with 18 bases in between. Germline CDR1 reads MNHEY; CDR2 reads SMNVEV (reference sequence). The CDR3 consists of 18 residues. The CDR3 DNA is TGTGCCAGCAGTTTATTCGGTACGGGAATGGCCCTGAACACTGAAGCTTTCTTT. Translating it yields CASSLFGTGMALNTEAFF.

The chain joins TRBV10-1 to TRBJ1-5, with D possibly being TRBD1 (5 bases). The length of the CDR3 is 17 residues. From germline, CDR1 is WNHNN and CDR2 SYGVQD (reference sequence). V lost 1 base to trimming and J lost 1 base, with 14 bases between them. The CDR3 region is CASSECMAGMSNQPQHF. CDR3 nucleotides: TGCGCCAGCAGTGAGTGTATGGCAGGGATGAGCAATCAGCCCCAGCATTTT.

The V and J genes are TRBV2 and TRBJ1-5; a weak D match, TRBD1 (5 bases). V was cut by 6 bases and J by 3 bases, with 12 bases left in between. The CDR3 has 14 residues. Germline V gene lookup returns CDR1 SNHLY and CDR2 FYNNEI. In DNA, the CDR3 is TGTGCCAGCAGACTGCAGGGATTCAATCAGCCCCAGCATTTT. It yields the protein CASRLQGFNQPQHF.

The chain couples TRBV29-1 to TRBJ2-1, with TRBD1 as a possible D gene (6 bases). The V end lost 1 base, the J end lost 5 bases, and 9 bases lay between the germline ends. The germline V gene has CDR1 SQVTM and CDR2 ANQGSEA. The CDR3 has 13 residues. This CDR3 reads CSVEGDTDNEQFF. The CDR3 coding sequence is TGCAGCGTTGAAGGGGACACCGACAATGAGCAGTTCTTC.

This chain connects TRBV29-1 to TRBJ2-2, with D maybe TRBD1 (6 bases). Trimming cost V 5 bases and J 8 bases, with 15 bases left between them. Germline values: CDR1 SQVTM, CDR2 ANQGSEA. CDR3 length: 13 amino acids. As DNA, the CDR3 is TGCAGCGTTTACCCCCAGGGGCCGGGGGAGCTGTTTTTT. Its protein is CSVYPQGPGELFF.

Turning to this clone: One junction end does not reproduce the germline sequence, and a read error may be involved. Different DNA sequences within this sample yield the same CDR3. The J gene is TRBJ1-1, the V gene TRBV25-1; TRBD1 is a possible D gene (5 bases). Germline CDR1 MGHDK, CDR2 SYGVNS. This CDR3 is built from 15 residues. The CDR3 here is CASSEYTGTNTEAFF. DNA of the CDR3: TGTGCCAGCAGTGAATATACCGGGACGAACACTGAAGCCTTCTTT.

V is TRBV10-3 and J is TRBJ1-3; D uncertain. Germline V CDR1 and CDR2: ENHRY, SYGVKD. The CDR3 contains 17 residues. V gave up 5 bases and J gave up 1 base, with 18 bases separating them. This CDR3 reads CAISKEEGVLSGNTIYF. CDR3 bases: TGTGCCATCAGTAAGGAGGAGGGTGTCCTGTCTGGAAACACCATATATTTT.

The chain links TRBV15 to TRBJ1-2; D unresolved. Between the trimmed V and J ends, which lost 3 bases and 7 bases, there was a span of 18 bases. CDR3 length: 15 residues. Germline CDR1 reads LNHNV; CDR2 reads YYDKDF (reference sequence). The DNA of the CDR3 is TGTGCCACCAGCAGGGCCGCCTTGTCTGGAAGTGGCTACACCTTC. Translated, it gives CATSRAALSGSGYTF. The variable domain in full, completed from reference TRBV15 and TRBJ1-2, reads DAMVIQNPRYQVTQFGKPVTLSCSQTLNHNVMYWYQQKSSQAPKLLFHYYDKDFNNEADTPDNFQSRRPNTSFCFLDIRSPGLGDTAMYLCATSRAALSGSGYTFGSGTRLTVV.

The chain couples TRBV29-1 to TRBJ2-4; 12 positions agree with TRBD2. The CDR3 runs 14 residues. Trimming cost V 3 bases and J 5 bases; bases outside gene matches: 2. Per germline, CDR1 SQVTM and CDR2 ANQGSEA. DNA of the CDR3: TGCAGCGTTGATGGGACTAGCGGGCAAAACATTCAGTACTTC. Translation: CSVDGTSGQNIQYF.

The CDR3 reads CASSPGTGTTRYEQYF. The CDR3 region has the DNA TGCGCCAGCAGCCCCGGGACAGGGACGACAAGATACGAGCAGTACTTC. The chain combines TRBV5-1 with TRBJ2-7, with TRBD1 matching 9 bases. The CDR3 is made up of 16 amino acids. V gave up 4 bases and J gave up 4 bases; unmatched junction bases: 12. Germline V CDR1 and CDR2: SGHRS, YFSETQ. Supplemented by reference TRBV5-1 and TRBJ2-7, the full variable domain reads KAGVTQTPRYLIKTRGQQVTLSCSPISGHRSVSWYQQTPGQGLQFLFEYFSETQRNKGNFPGRFSGRQFSNSRSEMNVSTLELGDSALYLCASSPGTGTTRYEQYFGPGTRLTVT.

CDR3 bases: TGTGCCAGCAGTTTCCCAAAGACAGGCAGGGGGACTGAAGCTTTCTTT. Its protein product is CASSFPKTGRGTEAFF. V usage is TRBV28 and J usage is TRBJ1-1, with 7 bases that match TRBD1. CDR3 size: 16 residues. After removal of 3 bases from V and 5 bases from J, the junction contained 12 bases not matched to a gene. Germline CDR1 and CDR2: MDHEN and SYDVKM. Combining the CDR3 with reference TRBV28 and TRBJ1-1 gives the whole variable domain DVKVTQSSRYLVKRTGEKVFLECVQDMDHENMFWYRQDPGLGLRLIYFSYDVKMKEKGDIPEGYSVSREKKERFSLILESASTNQTSMYLCASSFPKTGRGTEAFFGQGTRLTVV.

For the CDR3, the DNA is TGTGCCAGCAGTGATACGGGGGCAAGCTCCTACAATGAGCAGTTCTTC. Protein sequence: CASSDTGASSYNEQFF. V is TRBV9 and J is TRBJ2-1; D possibly matches TRBD1 or TRBD2 (6 bases each). Trimming took off 5 bases at V and 0 bases at J, with 15 bases between the two ends. CDR3 length equals 16 residues. Germline values: CDR1 SGDLS, CDR2 YYNGEE.

The table lists this clone with a few counts. The chain combines TRBV4-3 with TRBJ1-5, with D unclear. The germline CDR1 and CDR2 sequences are LGHNA and YSLEER. The CDR3 runs 13 residues. Trimming cost V 0 bases and J 6 bases, with 6 bases left between them. The chain's CDR3 is CASSQDISQPQHF. The CDR3 region has the DNA TGCGCCAGCAGCCAAGATATTAGTCAGCCCCAGCATTTT.

This rearrangement joins TRBV7-3 to TRBJ2-2; 7 bases match TRBD1. The V segment lost 3 bases and the J segment 10 bases; nucleotides outside the gene matches: 5. The V gene's germline CDR1 is SGHTA and CDR2 FQGTGA. The CDR3 is made up of 13 amino acids. DNA of the CDR3: TGTGCCAGCAGCTTGACGGGACAGTTGGAGCTGTTTTTT. It is translated as CASSLTGQLELFF.

V is TRBV6-5 and J is TRBJ2-7; 8 bases agree with TRBD1. The CDR3 is made up of 14 amino acids. J gave up 6 bases and V 5 bases, and 9 bases lay outside the gene matches. CDR1 MNHEY and CDR2 SVGAGI come from the germline V gene. CDR3 amino acids: CASSVGTGQREQYF. CDR3 in DNA: TGTGCCAGCAGTGTCGGGACAGGACAGCGCGAGCAGTACTTC.

V gene TRBV5-4 combines with J gene TRBJ2-7; D gene unclear. Trimming stripped 2 bases from V and 2 bases from J, with 11 bases between. Per germline, CDR1 SGHNT and CDR2 YYREEE (reference sequence). The CDR3 extends over 14 amino acids. The DNA for the CDR3 is TGTGCCAGCAGCTTCTCCGCAGGAACCTACGAGCAGTACTTC. It translates to CASSFSAGTYEQYF. The whole variable domain, remainder taken from reference TRBV5-4 and TRBJ2-7, is ETGVTQSPTHLIKTRGQQVTLRCSSQSGHNTVSWYQQALGQGPQFIFQYYREEENGRGNFPPRFSGLQFPNYSSELNVNALELDDSALYLCASSFSAGTYEQYFGPGTRLTVT.

There are a few counts of this clone. V gene TRBV7-9 combines with J gene TRBJ2-1, with 10 nucleotides matching TRBD2. Looked up from germline, CDR1 is SEHNR and CDR2 is FQNEAQ (reference sequence). The CDR3 has 17 residues. The ends lost 5 bases at V and 8 bases at J; junction bases unmatched: 15. CDR3 bases: TGTGCCAGCAGCGTTCGACCGGGGACTAGCGATGCGGATGAGCAGTTCTTC. Translating gives CASSVRPGTSDADEQFF.

The chain combines TRBV7-8 with TRBJ2-1; D gene unclear. The CDR3 extends over 14 amino acids. Germline V CDR1 and CDR2: SGHVS, FQNEAQ. V was cut by 1 base and J by 0 bases, with 4 bases left in between. The CDR3 DNA follows: TGTGCCAGCAGCTTAGTCGTCTCCTACAATGAGCAGTTCTTC. This codes for CASSLVVSYNEQFF.

Only one count was recorded for this clone. The junction departs from the called germline gene at one end, perhaps through a read error. The chain employs TRBV13 and TRBJ2-7, with D perhaps being TRBD1 or TRBD2 (6 bases each). CDR3 length equals 13 residues. In germline, CDR1 is PRHDT, CDR2 FYEKMQ (reference sequence). CDR3 in amino acids: CASSLGTTFGGAF. CDR3 DNA: TGTGCCAGCAGCTTAGGTACAACCTTCGGGGGCGCTTTC.

The V gene is TRBV27, the J gene TRBJ1-5; no clear D. Trimming took 8 bases from V and 1 from J, leaving 12 bases between them. This CDR3 contains 14 residues. CDR1 is MNHEY and CDR2 is SMNVEV in the germline V gene (reference sequence). The CDR3 DNA follows: TGTGCCAGCGCAGAGGTAGTGAGCAATCAGCCCCAGCATTTT. Its protein product is CASAEVVSNQPQHF.

Only a few counts were recorded for this clone. The rearrangement joins TRBV9 to TRBJ1-3; D call uncertain. Germline V gene lookup returns CDR1 SGDLS and CDR2 YYNGEE. V lost 0 bases and J lost 4, with 2 bases in between. CDR3 length equals 12 residues. CDR3 loop: CASSVEGNTIYF. CDR3 nucleotide sequence: TGTGCCAGCAGCGTAGAGGGAAACACCATATATTTT.

The rearrangement links TRBV12-5 to TRBJ2-7; 8 bases fit TRBD2. Trimming took 0 bases from V and 1 from J; bases not matched to a gene: 8. The CDR3 extends over 17 amino acids. Germline values: CDR1 LGHNT, CDR2 FRNRAP. The CDR3 DNA sequence: TGTGCTAGTGGTTTGGTACCGGGGGGGCAGGGTTCCTACGAGCAGTACTTC. Amino acid sequence: CASGLVPGGQGSYEQYF.

The chain is built from TRBV30 and TRBJ1-1; D uncertain. Per germline, CDR1 GTSNPN and CDR2 SVGIG (reference sequence). This CDR3 is built from 14 residues. V was pared by 5 bases and J by 0 bases, with 13 bases between. In DNA, the CDR3 is TGTGCCTGGGCGAGAGAAGAGTTGAACACTGAAGCTTTCTTT. It yields the protein CAWAREELNTEAFF.

The chain recombines TRBV9 with TRBJ2-3; weak D call: TRBD1 (5 bases). V lost 2 bases and J 3 bases, leaving 16 bases between the germline ends. Germline V CDR1 and CDR2: SGDLS, YYNGEE. CDR3 length equals 16 residues. The CDR3 is CASSVQGAWGTDTQYF. The CDR3 DNA reads as TGTGCCAGCAGCGTGCAGGGTGCTTGGGGAACAGATACGCAGTATTTT. The whole variable domain, filled in from reference TRBV9 and TRBJ2-3, reads DSGVTQTPKHLITATGQRVTLRCSPRSGDLSVYWYQQSLDQGLQFLIQYYNGEERAKGNILERFSAQQFPDLHSELNLSSLELGDSALYFCASSVQGAWGTDTQYFGPGTRLTVL.

This chain connects TRBV29-1 to TRBJ1-1; D might be TRBD1 (6 bases). CDR3 length: 16 residues. From germline, CDR1 is SQVTM and CDR2 ANQGSEA. The germline V and J ends were trimmed by 6 bases and 2 bases, with 22 bases remaining between them. This chain's CDR3 is CSVRRADRPTNTEAFF. The CDR3 DNA reads TGCAGCGTCCGAAGGGCGGACAGACCCACTAACACTGAAGCTTTCTTT.

This chain uses TRBV11-2 with TRBJ1-1; possible D gene TRBD1, 6 bases. The CDR3 is made up of 13 amino acids. Germline CDR1 reads SGHAT; CDR2 reads FQNNGV. V lost 9 bases and J 5 bases, leaving 16 bases between the germline ends. CDR3 DNA sequence: TGTGCCAGTTCACAGGGTTTAAGAACTGAAGCTTTCTTT. Protein: CASSQGLRTEAFF.